This T cell receptor beta chain was captured in a study of blood T cell repertoires in COVID-19. For the study at large: The cDNA or gDNA used as material had been derived from T cells, B-cell-depleted T cells, or PBMCs.

Clones were read by immunoSEQ multiplex PCR, and TCRdb kept only the in-frame ones, dropping some. This repertoire shows about 170,000 clones, roughly nine tenths found once; its top ten account for 5.5% to 8.5%. This clone was seen only once. Sequenced material: peripheral blood. This sequence was found in a woman aged 80 or over in a cohort sampled during active or convalescent COVID-19.

The DNA of the CDR3 is TGTGCCAGCAGCGAGGACAGGGGCACCTACAATGAGCAGTTCTTC. This encodes CASSEDRGTYNEQFF. J is TRBJ2-1 and V is TRBV7-2; 9 bases line up with TRBD1. Trimming at V came to 5 bases and at J to 2 bases, leaving 4 bases not matched to a gene. The CDR3 length is 15 residues. CDR1 and CDR2 from the germline V gene are SGHTA and FQGNSA.